The clone carrying this TCR beta chain was seen at least ten times. Its cognate antigen is unknown. There were TCR beta CDR3 regions amplified from RNA transcripts. HTBI primers were the set used in a first-round RT-PCR of the TCR CDR3. TCRdb reprocessed the multiplex PCR reads with MiXCR, giving one entry per CDR3 protein. The sample carries some 510,000 distinct CDR3 sequences, roughly 20% recorded once. The CDR3 loop spans 11 amino acids. V lost 6 bases to trimming and J lost 5 bases, with 10 bases between them. Germline V CDR1 and CDR2: DFQATT, SNEGSKA (reference sequence). These data originate in a study of T cells in Graves' hyperthyroidism and ophthalmopathy. Overall study findings and caveats: Blood also showed most of the thyroid clonotypes that were expanded above 0.001. A median roughly six months before onset, the model predicted ophthalmopathy.

The sequenced material came from blood. The gene calls are TRBV20-1 and TRBJ1-2, with D unclear. The source of this sequence is a man between 18 and 29 years old with Graves' hyperthyroidism. The CDR3 DNA reads TGCAGTGCCCCCTCTCGGTATGGCTACACCTTC. Translating gives CSAPSRYGYTF.